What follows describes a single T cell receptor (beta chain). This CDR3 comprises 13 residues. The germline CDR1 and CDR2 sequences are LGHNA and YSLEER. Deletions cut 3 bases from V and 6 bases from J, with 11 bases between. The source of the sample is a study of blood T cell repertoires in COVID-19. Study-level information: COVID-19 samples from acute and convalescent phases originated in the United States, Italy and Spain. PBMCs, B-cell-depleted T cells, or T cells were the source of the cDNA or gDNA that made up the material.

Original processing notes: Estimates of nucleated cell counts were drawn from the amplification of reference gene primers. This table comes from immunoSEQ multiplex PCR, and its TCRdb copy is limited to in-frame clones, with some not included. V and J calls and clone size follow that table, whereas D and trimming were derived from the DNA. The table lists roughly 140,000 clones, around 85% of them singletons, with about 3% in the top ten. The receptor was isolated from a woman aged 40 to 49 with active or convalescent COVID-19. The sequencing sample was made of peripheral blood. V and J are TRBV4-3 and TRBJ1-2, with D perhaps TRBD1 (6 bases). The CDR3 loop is CASSQDSFNGYTF. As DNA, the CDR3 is TGCGCCAGCAGCCAGGACAGCTTCAATGGCTACACCTTC.